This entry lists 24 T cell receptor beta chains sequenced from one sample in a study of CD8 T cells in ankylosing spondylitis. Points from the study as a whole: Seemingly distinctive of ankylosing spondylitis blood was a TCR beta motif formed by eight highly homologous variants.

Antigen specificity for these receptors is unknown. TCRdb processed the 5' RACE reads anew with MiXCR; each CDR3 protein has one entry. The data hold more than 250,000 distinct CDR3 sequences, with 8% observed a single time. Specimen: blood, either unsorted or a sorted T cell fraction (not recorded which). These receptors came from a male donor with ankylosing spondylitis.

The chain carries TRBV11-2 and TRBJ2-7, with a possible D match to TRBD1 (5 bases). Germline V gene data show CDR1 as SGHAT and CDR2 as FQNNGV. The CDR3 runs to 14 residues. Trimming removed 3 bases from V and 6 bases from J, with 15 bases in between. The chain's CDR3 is CASSFVTRGSEQYF. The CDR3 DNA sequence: TGTGCCAGCAGCTTCGTGACAAGGGGTTCCGAGCAGTACTTC.

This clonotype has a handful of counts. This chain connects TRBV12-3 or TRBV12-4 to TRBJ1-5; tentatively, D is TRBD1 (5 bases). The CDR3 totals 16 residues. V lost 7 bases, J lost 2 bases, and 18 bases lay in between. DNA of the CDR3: TGTGCCAGCACCCGGGACGGAGGACGAGGCAATCAGCCCCAGCATTTT. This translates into CASTRDGGRGNQPQHF.

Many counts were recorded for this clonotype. CDR3 in amino acids: CASSMALGANVLTF. CDR3 sequence (DNA): TGCGCCAGCAGCATGGCCTTGGGGGCCAACGTCCTGACTTTC. J is TRBJ2-6 and V is TRBV5-1; D is uncertain. Germline V gene lookup returns CDR1 SGHRS and CDR2 YFSETQ. The CDR3 loop spans 14 amino acids. The V end was cut by 4 bases, the J end by 4 bases, with 9 bases between.

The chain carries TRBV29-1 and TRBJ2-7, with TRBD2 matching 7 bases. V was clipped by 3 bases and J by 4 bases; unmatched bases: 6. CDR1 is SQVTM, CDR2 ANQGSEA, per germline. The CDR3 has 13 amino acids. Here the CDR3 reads CSVDLGGLYEQYF. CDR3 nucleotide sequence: TGCAGCGTTGATTTGGGGGGGTTGTACGAGCAGTACTTC.

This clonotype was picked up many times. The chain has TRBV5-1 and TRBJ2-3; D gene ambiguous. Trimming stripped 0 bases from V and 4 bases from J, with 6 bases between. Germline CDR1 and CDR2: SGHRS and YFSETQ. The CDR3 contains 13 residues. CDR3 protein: CASSLEAADTQYF. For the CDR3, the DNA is TGCGCCAGCAGCTTGGAGGCGGCAGATACGCAGTATTTT. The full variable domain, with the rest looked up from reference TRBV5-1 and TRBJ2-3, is KAGVTQTPRYLIKTRGQQVTLSCSPISGHRSVSWYQQTPGQGLQFLFEYFSETQRNKGNFPGRFSGRQFSNSRSEMNVSTLELGDSALYLCASSLEAADTQYFGPGTRLTVL.

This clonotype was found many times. The CDR3 region has the DNA TGTGCCAGCAGCTTACAGGGGGCTGGCGATCAGCCCCAGCATTTT. Translation gives CASSLQGAGDQPQHF. This chain links TRBV7-2 with TRBJ1-5, with TRBD1 identical over 8 bases. The trim removed 2 bases at V and 5 bases at J, leaving 5 bases unmatched. The germline gives CDR1 SGHTA, CDR2 FQGNSA. The CDR3 loop spans 15 amino acids.

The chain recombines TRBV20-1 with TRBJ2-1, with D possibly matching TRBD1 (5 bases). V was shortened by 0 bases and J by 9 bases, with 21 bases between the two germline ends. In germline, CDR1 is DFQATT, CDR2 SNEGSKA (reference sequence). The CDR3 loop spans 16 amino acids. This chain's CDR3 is CSARDPAGASFGEQFF. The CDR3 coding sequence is TGCAGTGCTAGAGATCCCGCTGGGGCGTCGTTCGGTGAGCAGTTCTTC.

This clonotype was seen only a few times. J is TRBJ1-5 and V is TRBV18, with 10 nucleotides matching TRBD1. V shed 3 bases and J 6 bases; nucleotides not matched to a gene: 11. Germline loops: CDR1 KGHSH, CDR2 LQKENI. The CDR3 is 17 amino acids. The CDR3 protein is CASSPSNLGQGGQPQHF. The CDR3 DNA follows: TGTGCCAGCTCACCCTCCAACCTAGGACAGGGGGGTCAGCCCCAGCATTTT.

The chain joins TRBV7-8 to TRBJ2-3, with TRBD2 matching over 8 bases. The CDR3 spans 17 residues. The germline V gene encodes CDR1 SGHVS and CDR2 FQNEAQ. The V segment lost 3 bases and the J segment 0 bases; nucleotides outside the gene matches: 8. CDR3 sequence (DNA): TGTGCCAGCAGCTTCTCGGGAGGGAGCTCTAGCACAGATACGCAGTATTTT. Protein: CASSFSGGSSSTDTQYF.

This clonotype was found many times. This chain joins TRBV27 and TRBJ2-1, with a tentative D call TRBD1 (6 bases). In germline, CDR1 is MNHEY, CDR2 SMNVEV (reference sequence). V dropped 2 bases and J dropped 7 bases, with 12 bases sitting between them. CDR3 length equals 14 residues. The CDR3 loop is CASSLRDIRNEQFF. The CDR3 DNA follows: TGTGCCAGCAGTTTAAGGGACATAAGAAATGAGCAGTTCTTC.

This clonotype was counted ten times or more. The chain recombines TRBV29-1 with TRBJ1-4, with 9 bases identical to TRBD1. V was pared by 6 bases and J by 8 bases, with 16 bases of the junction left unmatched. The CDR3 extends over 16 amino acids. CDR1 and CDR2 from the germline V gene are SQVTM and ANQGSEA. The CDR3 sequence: CSVMSRDRARGEKLFF. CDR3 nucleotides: TGCAGCGTGATGTCCCGGGACAGGGCCCGAGGGGAAAAACTGTTTTTT. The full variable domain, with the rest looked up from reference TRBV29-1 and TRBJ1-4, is SAVISQKPSRDICQRGTSLTIQCQVDSQVTMMFWYRQQPGQSLTLIATANQGSEATYESGFVIDKFPISRPNLTFSTLTVSNMSPEDSSIYLCSVMSRDRARGEKLFFGSGTQLSVL.

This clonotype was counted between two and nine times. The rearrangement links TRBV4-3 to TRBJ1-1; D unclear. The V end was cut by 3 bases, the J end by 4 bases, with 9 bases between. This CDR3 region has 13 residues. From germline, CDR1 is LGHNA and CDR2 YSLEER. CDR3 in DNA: TGCGCCAGCAGCCAGTCTCCTAGCACTGAAGCTTTCTTT. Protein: CASSQSPSTEAFF.

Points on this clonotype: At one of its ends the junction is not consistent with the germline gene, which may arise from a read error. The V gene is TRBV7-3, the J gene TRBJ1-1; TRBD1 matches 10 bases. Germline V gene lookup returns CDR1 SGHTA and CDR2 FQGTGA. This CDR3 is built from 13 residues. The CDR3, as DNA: TGTGCCAGCAGCTCGACAGGGGGCACTAAAGCTTTCTTT. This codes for CASSSTGGTKAFF.

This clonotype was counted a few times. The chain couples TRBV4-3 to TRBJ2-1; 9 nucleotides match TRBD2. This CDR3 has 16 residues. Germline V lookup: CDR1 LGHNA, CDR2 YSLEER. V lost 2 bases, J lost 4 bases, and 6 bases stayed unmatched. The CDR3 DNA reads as TGCGCCAGCAGCCAACGTTTGCTAGCGGGATACAATGAGCAGTTCTTC. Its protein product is CASSQRLLAGYNEQFF.

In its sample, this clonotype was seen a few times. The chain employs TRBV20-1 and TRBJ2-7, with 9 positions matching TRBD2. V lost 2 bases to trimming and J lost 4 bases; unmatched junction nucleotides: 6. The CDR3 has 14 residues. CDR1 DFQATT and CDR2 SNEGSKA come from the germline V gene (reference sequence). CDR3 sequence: CSARLREGIYEQYF. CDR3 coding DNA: TGCAGTGCTAGATTGCGGGAGGGCATTTACGAGCAGTACTTC.

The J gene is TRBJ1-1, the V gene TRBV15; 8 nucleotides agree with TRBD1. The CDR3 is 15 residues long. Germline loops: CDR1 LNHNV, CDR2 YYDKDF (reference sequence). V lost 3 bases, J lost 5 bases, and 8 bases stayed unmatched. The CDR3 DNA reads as TGTGCCACCAGCAGGGCAGGGGGCGTTGAAACTGAAGCTTTCTTT. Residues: CATSRAGGVETEAFF.

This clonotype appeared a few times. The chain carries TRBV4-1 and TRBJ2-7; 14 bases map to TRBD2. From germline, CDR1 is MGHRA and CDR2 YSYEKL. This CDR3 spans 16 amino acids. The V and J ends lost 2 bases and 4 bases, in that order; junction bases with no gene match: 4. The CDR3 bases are TGCGCCAGCAGCCAACAGGGACTAGCGGGAGTTTACGAGCAGTACTTC. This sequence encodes CASSQQGLAGVYEQYF.

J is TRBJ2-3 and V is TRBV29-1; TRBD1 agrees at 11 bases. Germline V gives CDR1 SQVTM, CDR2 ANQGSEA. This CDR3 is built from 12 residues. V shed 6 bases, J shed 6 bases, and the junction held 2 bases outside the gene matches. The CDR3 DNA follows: TGCAGCGTGGACAGGGGGCGCGATACGCAGTATTTT. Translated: CSVDRGRDTQYF.

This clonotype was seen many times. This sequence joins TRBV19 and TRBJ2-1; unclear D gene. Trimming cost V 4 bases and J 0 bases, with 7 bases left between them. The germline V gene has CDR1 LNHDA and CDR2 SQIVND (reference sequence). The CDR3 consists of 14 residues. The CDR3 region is CASSTPSSYNEQFF. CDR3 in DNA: TGTGCCAGTAGTACCCCAAGCTCCTACAATGAGCAGTTCTTC. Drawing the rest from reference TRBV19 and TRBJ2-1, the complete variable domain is DGGITQSPKYLFRKEGQNVTLSCEQNLNHDAMYWYRQDPGQGLRLIYYSQIVNDFQKGDIAEGYSVSREKKESFPLTVTSAQKNPTAFYLCASSTPSSYNEQFFGPGTRLTVL.

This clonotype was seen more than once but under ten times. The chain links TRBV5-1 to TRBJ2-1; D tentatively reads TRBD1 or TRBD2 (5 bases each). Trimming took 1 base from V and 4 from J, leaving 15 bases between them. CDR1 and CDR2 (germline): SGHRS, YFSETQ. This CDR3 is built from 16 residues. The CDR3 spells CASSLSRPGRYNEQFF. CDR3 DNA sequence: TGCGCCAGCAGCTTGTCGCGCCCGGGACGATACAATGAGCAGTTCTTC.

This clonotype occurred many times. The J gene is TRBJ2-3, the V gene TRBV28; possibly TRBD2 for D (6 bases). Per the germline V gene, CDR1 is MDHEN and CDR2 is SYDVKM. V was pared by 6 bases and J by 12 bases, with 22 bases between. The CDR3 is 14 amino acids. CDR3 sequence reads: CASSTSRDSDSQYF. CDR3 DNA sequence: TGTGCCAGCAGCACCTCGCGGGATAGCGACTCACAGTATTTT.

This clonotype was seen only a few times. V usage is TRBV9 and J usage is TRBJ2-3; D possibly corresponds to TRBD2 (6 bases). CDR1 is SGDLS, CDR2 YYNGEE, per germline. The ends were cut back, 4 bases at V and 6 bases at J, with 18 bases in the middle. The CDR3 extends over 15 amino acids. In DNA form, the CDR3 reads TGTGCCAGCAGCCTCGACGGGACTCTGTGGGATACGCAGTATTTT. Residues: CASSLDGTLWDTQYF. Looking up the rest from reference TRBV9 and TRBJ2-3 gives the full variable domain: DSGVTQTPKHLITATGQRVTLRCSPRSGDLSVYWYQQSLDQGLQFLIQYYNGEERAKGNILERFSAQQFPDLHSELNLSSLELGDSALYFCASSLDGTLWDTQYFGPGTRLTVL.

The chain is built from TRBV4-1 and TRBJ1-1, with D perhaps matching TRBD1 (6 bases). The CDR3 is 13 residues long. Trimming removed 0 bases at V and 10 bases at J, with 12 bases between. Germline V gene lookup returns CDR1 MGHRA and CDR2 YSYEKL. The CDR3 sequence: CASSQDFRGRAFF. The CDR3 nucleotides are TGCGCCAGCAGCCAAGACTTCAGGGGACGAGCTTTCTTT.

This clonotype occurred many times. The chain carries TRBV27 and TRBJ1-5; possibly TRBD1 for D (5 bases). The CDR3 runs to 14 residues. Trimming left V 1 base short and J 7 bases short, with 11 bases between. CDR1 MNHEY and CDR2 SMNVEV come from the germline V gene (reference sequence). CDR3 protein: CASSLFGGGQPQHF. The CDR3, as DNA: TGTGCCAGCAGTTTATTTGGGGGTGGGCAGCCCCAGCATTTT.